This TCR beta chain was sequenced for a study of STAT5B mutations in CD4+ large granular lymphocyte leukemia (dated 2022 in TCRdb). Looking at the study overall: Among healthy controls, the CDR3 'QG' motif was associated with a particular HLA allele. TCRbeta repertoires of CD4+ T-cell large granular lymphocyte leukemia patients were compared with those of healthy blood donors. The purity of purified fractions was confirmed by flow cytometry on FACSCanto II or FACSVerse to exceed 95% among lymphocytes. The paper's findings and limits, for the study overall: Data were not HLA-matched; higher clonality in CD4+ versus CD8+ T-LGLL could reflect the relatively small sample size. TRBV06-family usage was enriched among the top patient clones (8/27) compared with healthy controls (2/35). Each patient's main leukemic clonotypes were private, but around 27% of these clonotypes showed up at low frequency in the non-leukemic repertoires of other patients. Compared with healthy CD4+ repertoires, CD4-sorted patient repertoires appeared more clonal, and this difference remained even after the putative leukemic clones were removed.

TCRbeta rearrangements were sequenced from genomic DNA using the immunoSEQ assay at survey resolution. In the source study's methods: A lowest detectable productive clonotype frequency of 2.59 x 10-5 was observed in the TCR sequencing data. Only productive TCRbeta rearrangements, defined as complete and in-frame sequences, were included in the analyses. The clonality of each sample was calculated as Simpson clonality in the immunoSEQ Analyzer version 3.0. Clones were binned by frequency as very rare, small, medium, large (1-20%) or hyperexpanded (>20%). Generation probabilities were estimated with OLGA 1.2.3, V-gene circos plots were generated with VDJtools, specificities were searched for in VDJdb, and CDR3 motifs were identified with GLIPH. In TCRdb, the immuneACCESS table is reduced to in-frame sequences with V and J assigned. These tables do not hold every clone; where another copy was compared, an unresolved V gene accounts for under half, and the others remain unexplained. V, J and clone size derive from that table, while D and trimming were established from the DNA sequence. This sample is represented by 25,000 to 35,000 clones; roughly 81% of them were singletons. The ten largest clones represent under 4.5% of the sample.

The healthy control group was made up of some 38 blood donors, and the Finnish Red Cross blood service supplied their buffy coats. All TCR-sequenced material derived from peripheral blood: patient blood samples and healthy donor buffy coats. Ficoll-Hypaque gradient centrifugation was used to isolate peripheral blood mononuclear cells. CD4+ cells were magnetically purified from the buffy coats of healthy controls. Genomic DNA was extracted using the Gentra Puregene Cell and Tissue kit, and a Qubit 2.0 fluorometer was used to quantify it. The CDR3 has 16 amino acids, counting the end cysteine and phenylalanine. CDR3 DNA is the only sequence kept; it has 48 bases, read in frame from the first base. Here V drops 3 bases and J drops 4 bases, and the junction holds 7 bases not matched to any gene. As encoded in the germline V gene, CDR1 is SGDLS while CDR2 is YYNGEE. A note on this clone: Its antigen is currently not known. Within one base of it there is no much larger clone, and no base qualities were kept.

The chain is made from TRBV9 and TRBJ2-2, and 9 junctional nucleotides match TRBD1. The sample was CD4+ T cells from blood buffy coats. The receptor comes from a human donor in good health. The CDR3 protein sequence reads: CASSANRGQGTGELFF. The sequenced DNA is TGTGCCAGCAGCGCGAACAGGGGGCAGGGCACCGGGGAGCTGTTTTTT.